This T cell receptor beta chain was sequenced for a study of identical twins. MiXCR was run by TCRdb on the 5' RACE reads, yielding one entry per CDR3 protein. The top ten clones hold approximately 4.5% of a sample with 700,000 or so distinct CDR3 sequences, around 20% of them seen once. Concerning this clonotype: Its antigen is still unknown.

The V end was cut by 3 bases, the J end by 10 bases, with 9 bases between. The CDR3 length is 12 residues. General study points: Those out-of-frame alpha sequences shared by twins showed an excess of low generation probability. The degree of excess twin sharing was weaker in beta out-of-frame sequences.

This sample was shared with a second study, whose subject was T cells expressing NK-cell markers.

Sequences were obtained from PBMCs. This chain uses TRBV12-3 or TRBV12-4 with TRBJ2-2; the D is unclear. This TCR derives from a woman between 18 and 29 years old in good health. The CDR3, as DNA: TGTGCCAGCAGTTTCCCGGGCTTGGAGCTGTTTTTT. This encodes CASSFPGLELFF.